What follows describes a single T cell receptor beta chain. Its specificity is unknown. Deletions cut 2 bases from V and 5 bases from J, with 8 bases between. The CDR3 spans 13 residues. In germline, CDR1 is SGHNT, CDR2 YYREEE (reference sequence). Generated by immunoSEQ multiplex PCR, the TCRdb table keeps only in-frame clones and is missing some. This table has some 120,000 clones, roughly 90% appearing once. This sample is drawn from a study of CD4+ T cells in melanoma. Study-wide findings and caveats: Diverse differentiation states were reported for melanoma neoantigen-specific CD4+ T cells. CD8+ T cell, macrophage and B cell function reportedly correlated with neoantigen-specific CD4+ T cells.

This receptor was identified in a human donor with melanoma. The sequencing sample was made of peripheral blood. The chain employs TRBV5-4 and TRBJ1-5; D is uncertain. The CDR3 is CASSLPGDQPQHF. In DNA, the CDR3 is TGTGCCAGCAGCTTACCCGGTGATCAGCCCCAGCATTTT.